A single sample gave rise to the 17 T cell receptor beta chains below, sequenced in a study of blood T cell repertoires in COVID-19. TCRdb's table, derived via immunoSEQ multiplex PCR, lists solely in-frame clones and lacks some. The sample carries about 50,000 clones, 65% to 80% recorded once. The sequenced material came from peripheral blood. The receptor source for this set is a man between 65 and 85 years old with acute or convalescent COVID-19.

This chain uses TRBV5-1 with TRBJ1-2, with 9 bases lining up with TRBD1. The trim removed 0 bases at V and 7 bases at J, leaving 4 bases unmatched. This CDR3 is built from 14 residues. Germline V gives CDR1 SGHRS, CDR2 YFSETQ. DNA for the CDR3: TGCGCCAGCAGCTTGGAGGGGACAGGGACTGGCTACACCTTC. Amino acids: CASSLEGTGTGYTF.

V is TRBV7-3 and J is TRBJ1-2, with D unresolved. This CDR3 region has 16 residues. Deletions cut 5 bases from V and 2 bases from J, with 18 bases between. The germline CDR1 and CDR2 sequences are SGHTA and FQGTGA. The chain's CDR3 is CASSLPPGRRNYGYTF. In DNA, the CDR3 is TGTGCCAGCAGCCTCCCCCCCGGCAGGAGGAACTATGGCTACACCTTC.

This chain connects TRBV30 to TRBJ1-1, with a tentative D call TRBD1 (6 bases). The CDR3 extends over 13 amino acids. Germline CDR1 and CDR2: GTSNPN and SVGIG (reference sequence). Trimming removed 5 bases at V and 1 base at J, with 11 bases between. The CDR3 DNA reads as TGTGCCTGGGACCGAGGGGGGAACACTGAAGCTTTCTTT. It yields the protein CAWDRGGNTEAFF.

The rearrangement joins TRBV9 to TRBJ2-7; D might be TRBD2 (6 bases). V was trimmed by 4 bases and J by 3 bases, leaving 14 bases between them. This CDR3 contains 14 residues. Germline V CDR1 and CDR2: SGDLS, YYNGEE. The CDR3 is CASSPTGLLYEQYF. The DNA for the CDR3 is TGTGCCAGCAGCCCAACTGGACTACTCTACGAGCAGTACTTC.

The gene calls are TRBV28 and TRBJ2-4; TRBD1 matches 7 bases. The germline V gene encodes CDR1 MDHEN and CDR2 SYDVKM. V was clipped by 6 bases and J by 9 bases; unmatched bases: 11. The CDR3 is made up of 14 amino acids. The CDR3 DNA reads as TGTGCCAGCAGCCCCGGACAGGCCCGGGGCATTCAGTACTTC. Amino acids: CASSPGQARGIQYF.

The chain joins TRBV7-9 to TRBJ2-5; TRBD1 aligns across 7 bases. CDR3 length: 15 amino acids. V was pared by 8 bases and J by 2 bases, with 11 bases of the junction left unmatched. The germline V gene has CDR1 SEHNR and CDR2 FQNEAQ (reference sequence). As DNA, the CDR3 is TGTGCCAGCGATACGACAGAACAGGGGCAAGAGACCCAGTACTTC. As protein: CASDTTEQGQETQYF.

This chain joins TRBV12-5 and TRBJ1-1, with no clear D. Trimming took 6 bases from V and 5 from J, leaving 16 bases between them. Germline lookup yields CDR1 LGHNT and CDR2 FRNRAP. The CDR3 runs 14 residues. DNA of the CDR3: TGTGCTAGTGGGATCCCCCGGGTCGGGACTGAAGCTTTCTTT. Protein sequence: CASGIPRVGTEAFF. Drawing the rest from reference TRBV12-5 and TRBJ1-1, the complete variable domain is DARVTQTPRHKVTEMGQEVTMRCQPILGHNTVFWYRQTMMQGLELLAYFRNRAPLDDSGMPKDRFSAEMPDATLATLKIQPSEPRDSAVYFCASGIPRVGTEAFFGQGTRLTVV.

This clone has only one observation. The chain recombines TRBV3-1 (or the pseudogene TRBV3-2) with TRBJ1-6, with 7 bases that match TRBD1. From germline, CDR1 is LGHDT and CDR2 YNNKEL (reference sequence). Trimming took 4 bases from V and 9 from J; bases not matched to a gene: 33. The CDR3 totals 23 residues. The CDR3 loop is CASSLLAPSVRQGSITQASPLHF. CDR3 DNA: TGTGCCAGCAGCCTCCTAGCACCCTCCGTGAGACAGGGAAGTATTACGCAAGCTTCACCCCTCCACTTT.

CDR3 region: CASSQDLRGNTGELFF. The CDR3 DNA follows: TGTGCCAGCAGCCAAGATCTGCGGGGGAACACCGGGGAGCTGTTTTTT. The V gene is TRBV4-2, the J gene TRBJ2-2; maybe TRBD2 (6 bases). With 0 bases removed from V and 1 base from J, the gap between germline ends came to 9 bases. Germline V CDR1 and CDR2: LGHNA, YNFKEQ. The CDR3 totals 16 residues.

V is TRBV29-1 and J is TRBJ2-7, with 8 nucleotides matching TRBD2. V was pared by 6 bases and J by 4 bases, with 8 bases of the junction left unmatched. Germline V gene sequence: CDR1 SQVTM, CDR2 ANQGSEA. The CDR3 loop spans 13 amino acids. CDR3 in DNA: TGCAGCGTATTTCTAGCGGGTACGTACGAGCAGTACTTC. Its translation: CSVFLAGTYEQYF.

The chain uses TRBV10-2 and TRBJ2-7, with 8 bases lining up with TRBD2. J was trimmed by 1 base and V by 7 bases; bases with no gene match: 3. CDR3 size: 13 residues. Germline CDR1 is WSHSY and CDR2 is SAAADI. Here the CDR3 DNA reads TGCGCCAGCATTGCTAGCGGGTCCTACGAGCAGTACTTC. Protein sequence: CASIASGSYEQYF.

The rearrangement joins TRBV7-3 to TRBJ2-1; 11 bases align to TRBD2. The length of the CDR3 is 15 residues. Germline assignment: CDR1 SGHTA and CDR2 FQGTGA. Unmatched junction bases numbered 10, after V lost 5 bases and J lost 10 bases. CDR3 amino acids: CASSATPGLAVEQFF. CDR3 DNA sequence: TGTGCCAGCAGCGCCACCCCGGGACTAGCGGTAGAGCAGTTCTTC.

The gene calls are TRBV4-3 and TRBJ1-1; D is ambiguous. CDR3 length: 15 amino acids. Germline CDR1 and CDR2: LGHNA and YSLEER. The germline V and J ends were trimmed by 2 bases and 0 bases, with 10 bases remaining between them. The CDR3 DNA reads as TGCGCCAGCAGCCAACAGGCGGGAATGAACACTGAAGCTTTCTTT. Protein sequence: CASSQQAGMNTEAFF.

This clone was seen repeatedly, ten times or more. The chain uses TRBV4-1 and TRBJ2-3, with D tentatively TRBD2 (6 bases). The CDR3 consists of 15 residues. Germline values: CDR1 MGHRA, CDR2 YSYEKL. The V gene lost 4 bases and the J gene lost 6 bases, with 17 bases spanning the gap. CDR3 region: CASSREEQAADTQYF. CDR3 nucleotides: TGCGCCAGCAGCCGGGAGGAACAGGCGGCGGATACGCAGTATTTT.

V gene TRBV21-1 combines with J gene TRBJ1-6. TRBV21-1 is a documented pseudogene. The CDR3 totals 11 residues. CDR3 protein: CARRGVSPLHF. In nucleotides, the CDR3 is TGTGCCCGCCGGGGGGTTTCACCCCTCCACTTT.

The chain has TRBV5-4 and TRBJ2-5; 15 bases match TRBD2. The CDR3 runs 17 residues. Germline V gene sequence: CDR1 SGHNT, CDR2 YYREEE (reference sequence). V shed 5 bases, J shed 5 bases, and the junction held 10 bases outside the gene matches. The CDR3 sequence: CASRDGLAGGPGETQYF. As DNA, the CDR3 is TGTGCCAGCAGGGACGGACTAGCGGGGGGGCCGGGGGAGACCCAGTACTTC.

This clone occurred a few times. This sequence joins TRBV14 and TRBJ1-6; no firm D call. This CDR3 is built from 14 residues. With 4 bases removed from V and 6 bases from J, the gap between germline ends came to 10 bases. Germline V gene sequence: CDR1 SGHDN, CDR2 FVKESK. CDR3 coding DNA: TGTGCCAGCAGCCTTCGTTTGAGTAATTCACCCCTCCACTTT. Amino acids: CASSLRLSNSPLHF.